This T cell receptor (beta chain) was recovered during a study of cytomegalovirus exposure and HLA in healthy donors. PCR used 60 Vbeta primers and 13 Jbeta primers. Libraries were prepared by immunoSEQ multiplex PCR; TCRdb keeps only in-frame clonotypes and omits some of them. The sample records tens of thousands of clones, around four fifths being singletons. Study-wide results and limits: The authors confirmed in vitro that a few CMV-associated chains were specific for CMV antigens. Most observed TCR sequences were rare, whereas some public TCRs were detected in many donors. The study flagged approximately 180 TCR beta chains as cytomegalovirus-associated.

With V trimmed by 3 bases and J by 2 bases, 5 bases remained unmatched. The CDR3 sequence is 16 residues long. Germline V lookup: CDR1 MDHEN, CDR2 SYDVKM. Notes on this clone: Its specificity is not known.

Sequencing used PBMCs. This TCR was recovered from a middle-aged man in good health and CMV-seronegative. V usage is TRBV28 and J usage is TRBJ2-1; TRBD2 agrees at 9 bases. The CDR3 region has the DNA TGTGCCAGCAGTTTGAGACTAGCGGCCCCCTACAATGAGCAGTTCTTC. It specifies CASSLRLAAPYNEQFF.